Presented here are 10 T cell receptor beta chains from one specimen sequenced in a study of cytomegalovirus exposure and HLA in healthy donors. TCRdb's table, derived via immunoSEQ multiplex PCR, lists solely in-frame clones and lacks some. Seen here are over 150,000 clones, 85% observed once, and the top ten hold roughly 15%. Sequencing was performed on PBMCs. The receptors originated from a man younger than 30 in good health and CMV-seropositive.

The V call is TRBV5-4, the J call TRBJ2-2; a possible D gene is TRBD2 (5 bases). With 4 bases removed from V and 0 bases from J, the gap between germline ends came to 22 bases. Germline V CDR1 and CDR2: SGHNT, YYREEE (reference sequence). The CDR3 loop spans 19 amino acids. In DNA form, the CDR3 reads TGTGCCAGCAGCCCTACTATGGAAGCGGCTCTCGCGAACACCGGGGAGCTGTTTTTT. Translated: CASSPTMEAALANTGELFF.

The CDR3, as DNA: TGTGCCAGCAGTTTTCAGGGAGGCACTGAAGCTTTCTTT. It encodes CASSFQGGTEAFF. The chain links TRBV27 to TRBJ1-1, with D tentatively TRBD1 (5 bases). This CDR3 is 13 amino acids long. Germline CDR1 MNHEY, CDR2 SMNVEV (reference sequence). The V end lost 3 bases, the J end lost 4 bases, and 9 bases lay between the germline ends.

The chain links TRBV4-2 to TRBJ2-1; TRBD2 is a possible D gene (6 bases). The CDR3 spans 15 residues. Germline V gives CDR1 LGHNA, CDR2 YNFKEQ. V was clipped by 4 bases and J by 7 bases, with 17 bases between them. The CDR3 nucleotides are TGTGCCAGCAGCCCTAACCCGGGAGAATCGAATGAGCAGTTCTTC. Its protein is CASSPNPGESNEQFF.

CDR3 sequence: CASNRLPYPTDTQYF. The CDR3, as DNA: TGTGCCAGCAACCGACTACCATACCCCACAGATACGCAGTATTTT. The rearrangement joins TRBV2 to TRBJ2-3, with D tentatively TRBD2 (5 bases). The CDR3 is made up of 15 amino acids. Trimming shortened V by 7 bases and J by 2 bases, and 16 bases separated the two germline ends. The V gene's germline CDR1 is SNHLY and CDR2 FYNNEI.

V gene TRBV23-1 combines with J gene TRBJ2-7; 8 bases match TRBD1. TRBV23-1 is known as an ORF, though its function is uncertain. Losses at the gene ends were 7 bases for V and 4 bases for J; bases not matched to a gene: 9. The CDR3 loop spans 14 amino acids. DNA of the CDR3: TGCGCCAGCACCTATCCGACAGGGGAGTACGAGCAGTACTTC. Its protein is CASTYPTGEYEQYF.

The chain links TRBV7-2 to TRBJ2-3; 7 nucleotides agree with TRBD2. CDR1 and CDR2 (germline): SGHTA, FQGNSA. CDR3 length: 14 amino acids. V dropped 1 base and J dropped 5; count of bases not matched to a gene: 3. CDR3 DNA: TGTGCCAGCAGCTTAGAGGTAGCGGGAGATACGCAGTATTTT. Residues: CASSLEVAGDTQYF.

The chain joins TRBV30 to TRBJ2-3, with 9 nucleotides matching TRBD2. This CDR3 comprises 15 residues. After removal of 1 base from V and 2 bases from J, the junction contained 4 bases not matched to a gene. Per the germline V gene, CDR1 is GTSNPN and CDR2 is SVGIG (reference sequence). CDR3 sequence (DNA): TGTGCCTGGAGTGGGGTAGCGGGGGACACAGATACGCAGTATTTT. Translated, it gives CAWSGVAGDTDTQYF.

This clone was seen a few times. The chain uses TRBV30 and TRBJ1-1, with a weak D call TRBD1 (6 bases). Germline V gene sequence: CDR1 GTSNPN, CDR2 SVGIG (reference sequence). Trimming took off 0 bases at V and 8 bases at J, with 13 bases between the two ends. The CDR3 loop spans 13 amino acids. The CDR3, as DNA: TGTGCCTGGAGTGTATTCGGGACACAAGAAGCTTTCTTT. Its protein product is CAWSVFGTQEAFF.

This clone has just one count. This chain connects TRBV2 to TRBJ2-1; a possible D gene is TRBD2 (6 bases). Germline CDR1 is SNHLY and CDR2 is FYNNEI. CDR3 size: 15 residues. V dropped 8 bases and J dropped 0 bases, with 14 bases sitting between them. The CDR3 DNA reads as TGTGCCAGCCTAGGGACTGCTAGCTCCTACAATGAGCAGTTCTTC. Protein product: CASLGTASSYNEQFF.

For this clone: At one end, the junction sequence differs from germline, possibly due to a read error. CDR3 in DNA: TGTGCCAGCACTTTACAGGGGTCCTACAATGAGCAGTTCTTC. It specifies CASTLQGSYNEQFF. The rearrangement joins TRBV28 to TRBJ2-1, with 7 positions matching TRBD1. CDR1 and CDR2 from the germline V gene are MDHEN and SYDVKM. The CDR3 spans 14 residues.